Listed here are 2 T cell receptor beta chains from one sample, sequenced in a study of cytomegalovirus exposure and HLA in healthy donors (TCRdb year 2017). Preparation of the library involved the immunoSEQ multiplex PCR assay. For the multiplex PCR, a mixture combining 60 forward primers for TCR Vbeta segments and 13 reverse primers for TCR Jbeta segments was used. Drawn from immuneACCESS, this table holds only the in-frame rearrangements with V and J called that TCRdb kept. Clones are partly lost; checked studies trace under half to an unresolved V gene and leave the rest unexplained. The table for this sample lists some 150,000 clones; about 80% of them were counted only once. Around 4.5% of the sample is taken by the ten largest. Sequences were obtained from PBMCs. These receptors were collected from a man aged 30 to 39 in good health and CMV-seronegative.

The table lists this clone with a few counts. The V gene is TRBV5-1, the J gene TRBJ1-2, with 10 bases matching TRBD1. The germline CDR1 and CDR2 sequences are SGHRS and YFSETQ. J gave up 8 bases and V 0 bases, and 7 bases lay outside the gene matches. The CDR3 covers 15 residues. The CDR3 here is CASSLVGQGEHGYTF. The CDR3 coding sequence is TGCGCCAGCAGCTTGGTAGGACAGGGGGAGCACGGCTACACCTTC.

CDR3 DNA: TGTGCCAGCAGCTCCTACTCCGAGCGGGGGGGCCGGTATGAGCAGTTCTTC. Translating it yields CASSSYSERGGRYEQFF. The V gene is TRBV9, the J gene TRBJ2-1; 10 bases align to TRBD2. After removal of 4 bases from V and 8 bases from J, the junction contained 15 bases not matched to a gene. Germline V gene sequence: CDR1 SGDLS, CDR2 YYNGEE. The CDR3 runs to 17 residues. Combining the CDR3 with reference TRBV9 and TRBJ2-1 gives the whole variable domain DSGVTQTPKHLITATGQRVTLRCSPRSGDLSVYWYQQSLDQGLQFLIQYYNGEERAKGNILERFSAQQFPDLHSELNLSSLELGDSALYFCASSSYSERGGRYEQFFGPGTRLTVL.